This T cell receptor beta chain was obtained from a study of cytomegalovirus exposure and HLA in healthy donors (dated by TCRdb to the late 2010s). Background for the entire study: In an earlier analysis of some 550 of the donors, about 270 Gb of sequence data and 90 million to 120 million unique TCR beta sequences from about 179 million T cells were reported. Around 330 gigabases of sequencing data and 91 million or so unique TCR sequences made up an early release that covered approximately 620 HLA-typed donors. The genetic ancestry cluster associated with self-reported Caucasian donors included over 80% of the approximately 430 genotyped donors. The aim of the study was to test whether cataloging public T cell receptors could identify signatures of past pathogen exposure. The T cell repertoires of 550 to 850 subjects were profiled by immunosequencing and related to cytomegalovirus serostatus. A separate validation cohort of roughly 110 different subjects was used in addition to the approximately 700-subject first cohort. The study combined high-throughput TCR immunosequencing, statistical association of individual TCRs with disease status, and machine learning to predict cytomegalovirus infection status. A later analysis re-analyzed previously published TCR beta repertoires from 666 donors and added high-resolution HLA genotyping to study TCR occurrence patterns. The later analysis used no new phenotypic data to find candidate immune exposures, relying instead on TCR beta sequences and their occurrence across donors. An earlier analysis of several hundred of the donors applied high-throughput TCR beta sequencing to assess whether each TCR beta V gene segment acted as functional or pseudogenic. Donor age, sex, ethnicity and CMV serostatus were collected together with the repertoire data. In a later genetic analysis, genome-wide SNP genotypes for about 60% of the 666 donors were used, and that subset was treated as a discovery cohort. Every repertoire in the discovery cohort had been generated on one and the same sequencing platform. Class I and class II HLA loci were covered by the typing at four-digit resolution. Typing coverage varied by locus: roughly 620-640 donors for A, B, C, DRB1 and DQB1; more than 500 for DQA1; 600 to 610 for DPA1; roughly 470 for DPB1. Because of strong linkage in the cohort, roughly five DR-DQ haplotypes were treated as single units for association and clustering. Among over 350 genotyped donors of the cohort, an average of around 240,000 unique TCR beta nucleotide sequences were sequenced per donor, roughly a sixth of them non-productive.

The cohort was made up of roughly 670 healthy bone marrow donors. All cohort members were sampled while nominally healthy, although unrecorded immune exposures were likely present. The donor tested CMV seronegative, placing the donor among the roughly 400 seronegative members of the cohort. Every donor gave a peripheral blood sample, and the peripheral blood mononuclear cells from that sample were used for TCR beta sequencing. The Qiagen DNeasy Blood Extraction Kit was used to extract genomic DNA from the blood cell samples. Libraries were made using the immunoSEQ multiplex PCR assay. A mixture of 60 forward primers for TCR Vbeta segments and 13 reverse primers for TCR Jbeta segments was used in the multiplex PCR. The CDR3 region of rearranged TCR beta genes was amplified from genomic DNA with a multiplex PCR assay. The Illumina HiSeq System was used to sequence the amplified TCR beta libraries as 87-base-pair reads. The source study handled its data this way. A later analysis counted about 82 million unique TCR beta chains across the 500 to 850 repertoires, and some 11 million of these chains were shared by at least two donors. A nearest-neighbor algorithm error-corrected the raw reads and collapsed the reads into unique sequences, merging closely related sequences to remove PCR and sequencing errors. Alignment of CDR3 sequences to IMGT reference sequences was used to assign V, D and J gene segments. For a sequence to be retained, a match of at least six nucleotides to both a V gene segment and a J gene segment was required. A rearrangement counted as productive if the CDR3 had no stop codons and remained in frame with V and J, and every other rearrangement counted as non-productive. CDR3 was defined by IMGT convention, running from the second conserved V-encoded cysteine to the conserved J-encoded phenylalanine. Sequences without an unambiguous match to a single V gene segment were excluded from the earlier analysis of about 630 of the donors. In an earlier analysis of 500 to 750 of the donors, V segments were called functional above 56.7% productive rearrangements and were called segregating when the between-donor standard deviation exceeded 5%. A statistical classification framework was developed to diagnose cytomegalovirus status using the catalog of TCR beta chain sequences. A later analysis assigned V and J genes by comparing TCR nucleotide sequences with IMGT/GENE-DB human TR gene sequences. In a later analysis, CDR3 sequences and most-parsimonious VDJ recombination scenarios were assigned using the TCRdist pipeline. In a later analysis, each TCR beta chain was defined by its CDR3 amino acid sequence together with its V-gene family, and reads without a unique V-gene family were excluded. In a later analysis, approximately 590 highly shared, low-generation-probability nucleotide sequences were removed to address suspected cross-contamination and a sequencing artifact. For each public chain, a later analysis derived a clonal expansion index from normalized ranks of inferred template counts within each repertoire. In a later analysis, generation probabilities were computed using a VDJ recombination model fitted to out-of-frame rearrangements, and the results were checked against IGoR. In a later analysis, hypergeometric tests were used to score TCR-TCR, TCR-HLA and TCR-CMV co-occurrence, with a repertoire-size bias correction applied to TCR pairs. To estimate false discovery rates, a later analysis permuted the HLA or CMV assignments 20 times. A later analysis grouped co-occurring TCRs with DBSCAN, adding TCRdist sequence similarity when clustering within HLA-allele-positive subsets. Co-occurrence clustering excluded repertoires with fewer than 30,000 or more than 120,000 public chains, plus five with anomalous nucleotide sharing. Here the immuneACCESS table is served through TCRdb, limited to in-frame sequences with V and J called. Missing clones are a known gap in these copies; in checked studies unresolved V genes cover under half, and the rest lacks a known reason. V, J and clone size are taken as reported in that table, and D and trimming were inferred from the DNA itself. Across this sample there are about 140,000 clones, with 70% seen only once. In total, the top ten clones hold approximately 1.6% of the sample.

About this clone itself: What antigen it recognizes has not been identified. Per-base quality was not reported, and no clone a single base away is much larger than it.

General findings and caveats noted by the study authors: Most TCR sequences were seen in very few donors, while some public TCRs were found in many individuals. In vitro tests confirmed that a few of the cytomegalovirus-associated TCR beta chains recognize cytomegalovirus antigens. According to a later analysis, parvovirus B19, influenza, CMV and Epstein-Barr virus appeared linked to several top co-occurrence clusters. Presence/absence analyses assumed roughly uniform sequencing depth across donors, an assumption that may not hold. The 87-base-pair reads could not distinguish some IMGT-functional V segments, including TRBV6-2 and TRBV6-3, so those segments were excluded. In an earlier analysis of about 550 of the donors, most TCR beta V segments were observed in productive rearrangements about 87% or about 30% of the time, broadly matching IMGT annotations. According to a later genetic analysis, donors in an Asian-associated ancestry cluster had fewer N-insertions in productive TCRs than the roughly 660-donor mean. The cohort was sequenced for TCR beta chains only, and without alpha or paired-chain data the features that could be detected were limited. Assigning TCR associations to individual alleles was difficult when HLA alleles, especially DR and DQ, strongly co-occurred. The earlier analysis of a few hundred of the donors excluded some 16 rarely observed V segments, including chromosome 9 orphons, because counts were too low. The study listed approximately 150 TCR beta chains as associated with cytomegalovirus. According to the authors, the approach could potentially be generalized to other disease states and immunological phenotypes. At a false discovery rate of 0.05, a later analysis linked about 16,000 TCR beta sequences to specific HLA alleles. For the cohort, immune exposure information was limited to CMV serostatus. A further reported finding was that TCR beta sequences accurately predicted the HLA-A and HLA-B alleles for most subjects in the first cohort. In both the original and validation cohorts, the classifier was reported to diagnose cytomegalovirus status with high specificity and sensitivity. Linkage disequilibrium might explain the correlated functional status among segregating V segments, but an unknown experimental factor could not be excluded. V-gene and J-gene trimming of TCR beta chains was associated with a missense DCLRE1C variant in a later genetic analysis, and the association was replicated in an independent cohort. In a later analysis, most CMV-associated TCR beta chains were found to appear HLA-restricted, with HLA associations seemingly driven largely by CMV exposure. Because some donors lacked HLA typing at each locus, the association tests relied only on the typed subset. In a later analysis, HLA-associated TCR beta chains were found to be more clonally expanded and to have lower generation probabilities than equally common non-associated chains. A cluster of highly shared sequence variants was judged likely to be a technical artifact of the sequencing pipeline. In a later analysis, the rate of TCR association differed among HLA loci, with DRB1 alleles having the most associated TCRs and HLA-C alleles having the fewest.

The CDR3 sequence holds 15 residues, the cysteine and phenylalanine included. Only the CDR3 portion is preserved as DNA: 45 bases, with reading frame beginning at the first base. V is clipped by 0 bases and J by 5 bases, and the sequence between their germline boundaries is 14 bases long. CDR1 is given as SGDLS and CDR2 as YYNGEE, both from the germline V gene. Sequences were obtained from PBMCs. This receptor was identified in a woman between 25 and 40 years old in good health and CMV-seronegative. The chain links TRBV9 with TRBJ1-2, and the D gene may be TRBD1, 6 bases matching. This receptor has the CDR3 CASSVGSTGPYGYTF. The nucleotides are TGTGCCAGCAGCGTAGGCTCTACAGGGCCGTATGGCTACACCTTC.